The clone carrying this TCR beta chain showed up just a few times. The data belong to a study of T cells after yellow fever vaccination. TCRdb reprocessed the 5' RACE reads via MiXCR and lists one record per CDR3 protein. The sample contains some 390,000 distinct CDR3 sequences, 6.2% of which appear only once. The V end lost 1 base, the J end lost 0 bases, and 6 bases lay between the germline ends. The CDR3 loop spans 14 amino acids. Germline CDR1 SGHTA, CDR2 FQGNSA. Source: PBMCs, taken 5 days after the yellow fever booster vaccination. The receptor was isolated from a man younger than 40 who received the YFV17D yellow fever vaccine. This chain links TRBV7-2 with TRBJ2-5; no clear D gene. CDR3 amino acids: CASSLGRNQETQYF. DNA of the CDR3: TGTGCCAGCAGCTTAGGGCGGAACCAAGAGACCCAGTACTTC. Together with reference TRBV7-2 and TRBJ2-5, the CDR3 gives the full variable domain: GAGVSQSPSNKVTEKGKDVELRCDPISGHTALYWYRQSLGQGLEFLIYFQGNSAPDKSGLPSDRFSAERTGGSVSTLTIQRTQQEDSAVYLCASSLGRNQETQYFGPGTRLLVL.